The sequence of this T cell receptor beta chain was determined in a study of blood T cell repertoires in COVID-19. This clone was recorded once. The sample holds other DNA sequences that translate to the same CDR3. Produced via immunoSEQ multiplex PCR; TCRdb's table is partial and in-frame only. In the table there are about 140,000 clones, roughly 85% of which are singletons. Trimming shortened V by 0 bases and J by 2 bases, and 7 bases separated the two germline ends. Germline V gene sequence: CDR1 MNHEY, CDR2 SVGAGI. The CDR3 is 14 amino acids. The source material was PBMCs or T cells enriched from blood (not recorded which). The sequence derives from a woman aged 50 to 60 who had recovered from COVID-19. The chain joins TRBV6-5 to TRBJ1-2; D is ambiguous. CDR3 nucleotide sequence: TGTGCCAGCAGTTACTCGCCGGGAAACTATGGCTACACCTTC. Translated: CASSYSPGNYGYTF.